The 27 T cell receptor beta chains in this list originate from one sample, sequenced in a study of blood T cell repertoires in COVID-19. TCRdb's table, derived via immunoSEQ multiplex PCR, lists solely in-frame clones and lacks some. Here the sample spans about 300,000 clones, roughly 86% being singletons. The sequenced material came from PBMCs or T cells enriched from blood (not recorded which). The receptors stem from a woman aged 18-35 years who had recovered from COVID-19.

V usage is TRBV28 and J usage is TRBJ2-7, with 9 bases matching TRBD1. The ends lost 6 bases at V and 7 bases at J; junction bases unmatched: 13. The CDR3 has 15 amino acids. Germline lookup yields CDR1 MDHEN and CDR2 SYDVKM. CDR3 sequence: CASRPTGQGTWEQYF. The DNA for the CDR3 is TGTGCCAGCAGACCAACCGGACAGGGGACGTGGGAGCAGTACTTC. Full variable domain (rest looked up from reference TRBV28 and TRBJ2-7): DVKVTQSSRYLVKRTGEKVFLECVQDMDHENMFWYRQDPGLGLRLIYFSYDVKMKEKGDIPEGYSVSREKKERFSLILESASTNQTSMYLCASRPTGQGTWEQYFGPGTRLTVT.

The J gene is TRBJ2-3, the V gene TRBV28; 9 bases fit TRBD2. CDR3 length: 14 amino acids. The junction had 9 bases not matched to a gene; V was cut back by 6 bases and J by 8 bases. Germline V gene sequence: CDR1 MDHEN, CDR2 SYDVKM. The CDR3 region is CASSSAGGSGTQYF. The CDR3 DNA sequence: TGTGCCAGCAGCTCAGCGGGAGGCTCGGGTACGCAGTATTTT.

The rearrangement uses TRBV7-2 and TRBJ2-7; 9 nucleotides match TRBD2. The CDR3 has 16 residues. V trimming: 1 base; J trimming: 3 bases; junction bases outside the gene matches: 7. The V gene's germline CDR1 is SGHTA and CDR2 FQGNSA. CDR3 sequence: CASSLVWLAGNYEQYF. CDR3 DNA: TGTGCCAGCAGCTTAGTTTGGCTAGCGGGAAACTACGAGCAGTACTTC.

DNA of the CDR3: TGTGCCAGCAGCTTGTCTGAGGCTAATGAAAAACTGTTTTTT. It is translated as CASSLSEANEKLFF. The chain links TRBV5-6 to TRBJ1-4; unclear D gene. Germline assignment: CDR1 SGHDT and CDR2 YYEEEE. V shed 1 base and J shed 3 bases, with 7 bases lying between them. This CDR3 has 14 amino acids.

This clone showed up many times. The gene calls are TRBV5-6 and TRBJ2-7; TRBD1 matches 10 bases. Germline V lookup: CDR1 SGHDT, CDR2 YYEEEE. This CDR3 has 11 amino acids. Unmatched junction bases numbered 3, after V lost 4 bases and J lost 11 bases. The CDR3 loop is CASSLGQGEYF. CDR3 DNA sequence: TGTGCCAGCAGCCTCGGACAGGGGGAGTACTTC.

The chain carries TRBV11-2 and TRBJ2-2, with D tentatively TRBD1 (6 bases). Germline assignment: CDR1 SGHAT and CDR2 FQNNGV. The CDR3 is 14 amino acids. The ends were cut back, 1 base at V and 4 bases at J, with 7 bases in the middle. The CDR3 spells CASSLVRGTGELFF. DNA of the CDR3: TGTGCCAGCAGCTTAGTCAGGGGCACCGGGGAGCTGTTTTTT.

The J gene is TRBJ1-3, the V gene TRBV11-2; D is unresolved. Germline loops: CDR1 SGHAT, CDR2 FQNNGV. The CDR3 is made up of 14 amino acids. The germline V and J ends were trimmed by 5 bases and 0 bases, with 8 bases remaining between them. This CDR3 is CASSDISSGNTIYF. The CDR3 bases are TGTGCCAGCAGCGACATCTCCTCTGGAAACACCATATATTTT.

In this sample, this clone turned up a few times. The chain carries TRBV27 and TRBJ2-5; D is uncertain. This CDR3 comprises 13 residues. Germline values: CDR1 MNHEY, CDR2 SMNVEV (reference sequence). With 5 bases removed from V and 5 bases from J, the gap between germline ends came to 12 bases. CDR3 bases: TGTGCCAGCAGTCTTCTTTCTAGGGAGACCCAGTACTTC. It translates to CASSLLSRETQYF.

The gene calls are TRBV28 and TRBJ1-5; D ambiguous. The CDR3 spans 15 residues. V was pared by 7 bases and J by 6 bases, with 19 bases between. In germline, CDR1 is MDHEN, CDR2 SYDVKM. For the CDR3, the DNA is TGTGCCAGCACGGGAGGGTCTCTCCGAAGTCAGCCCCAGCATTTT. It is translated as CASTGGSLRSQPQHF.

V usage is TRBV7-2 and J usage is TRBJ2-3; perhaps TRBD2 as D (6 bases). This CDR3 contains 16 residues. Germline lookup yields CDR1 SGHTA and CDR2 FQGNSA. V was clipped by 3 bases and J by 0 bases, with 13 bases between them. The CDR3 sequence: CASSFPGGPSTDTQYF. The CDR3, as DNA: TGTGCCAGCAGCTTCCCCGGGGGACCCAGCACAGATACGCAGTATTTT.

V gene TRBV9 combines with J gene TRBJ1-2; D might be TRBD1 (5 bases). CDR1 is SGDLS, CDR2 YYNGEE, per germline. The CDR3 spans 16 residues. Deletions cut 5 bases from V and 7 bases from J, with 24 bases between. CDR3 DNA: TGTGCCAGCAGAGGAGATGTCAGGGAGGATCCCTCTGGCTACACCTTC. It is translated as CASRGDVREDPSGYTF. Using reference TRBV9 and TRBJ1-2 for the parts outside the CDR3, the full variable domain is DSGVTQTPKHLITATGQRVTLRCSPRSGDLSVYWYQQSLDQGLQFLIQYYNGEERAKGNILERFSAQQFPDLHSELNLSSLELGDSALYFCASRGDVREDPSGYTFGSGTRLTVV.

CDR3 DNA: TGCGCCAGCTCGACAACAGATACGCAGTATTTT. It translates to CASSTTDTQYF. The V and J genes are TRBV10-2 and TRBJ2-3; D is ambiguous. V gave up 8 bases and J gave up 3 bases, with 6 bases separating them. Germline CDR1 WSHSY, CDR2 SAAADI. This CDR3 is 11 amino acids long.

The chain employs TRBV15 and TRBJ1-2; TRBD1 agrees at 7 bases. V shed 1 base and J 4 bases; nucleotides not matched to a gene: 3. The CDR3 consists of 14 residues. Germline V gene lookup returns CDR1 LNHNV and CDR2 YYDKDF (reference sequence). This chain's CDR3 is CATSRGDRVYGYTF. CDR3 DNA: TGTGCCACCAGCAGAGGAGACAGGGTCTATGGCTACACCTTC. Using reference TRBV15 and TRBJ1-2 for the parts outside the CDR3, the full variable domain is DAMVIQNPRYQVTQFGKPVTLSCSQTLNHNVMYWYQQKSSQAPKLLFHYYDKDFNNEADTPDNFQSRRPNTSFCFLDIRSPGLGDTAMYLCATSRGDRVYGYTFGSGTRLTVV.

The chain employs TRBV6-1 and TRBJ2-7; D gene ambiguous. V was shortened by 1 base and J by 6 bases, with 10 bases between the two germline ends. Germline-derived CDR1 and CDR2 are MNHNS and SASEGT. The length of the CDR3 is 13 residues. CDR3 coding DNA: TGTGCCAGCAGTGAAGGGTCCACCGGCGAGCAGTACTTC. Translation: CASSEGSTGEQYF.

The count of this clone is one. In DNA form, the CDR3 reads TGTGCCAGCACCTCAGGGGGTAACACTGAAGCTTTCTTT. Translating gives CASTSGGNTEAFF. The chain joins TRBV12-3 or TRBV12-4 to TRBJ1-1; TRBD1 agrees at 7 bases. Trimming removed 7 bases from V and 2 bases from J; junction bases left unmatched: 4. This CDR3 region has 13 residues.

V usage is TRBV30 and J usage is TRBJ1-4; perhaps TRBD1 as D (5 bases). Per the germline V gene, CDR1 is GTSNPN and CDR2 is SVGIG (reference sequence). There are 14 residues in the CDR3. With 2 bases removed from V and 5 bases from J, the gap between germline ends came to 12 bases. This chain's CDR3 is CAWSRQTFNEKLFF. In DNA form, the CDR3 reads TGTGCCTGGAGTAGACAGACCTTCAATGAAAAACTGTTTTTT. The full variable domain, rest sourced from reference TRBV30 and TRBJ1-4, is SQTIHQWPATLVQPVGSPLSLECTVEGTSNPNLYWYRQAAGRGLQLLFYSVGIGQISSEVPQNLSASRPQDRQFILSSKKLLLSDSGFYLCAWSRQTFNEKLFFGSGTQLSVL.

The rearrangement links TRBV5-1 to TRBJ2-7, with D possibly matching TRBD1 (5 bases). Germline V CDR1 and CDR2: SGHRS, YFSETQ. The CDR3 is 15 residues long. The germline V and J ends were trimmed by 4 bases and 2 bases, with 16 bases remaining between them. The CDR3 nucleotides read TGCGCCAGCAGCCCTAGGGGCCGCCGAGCCTACGAGCAGTACTTC. The encoded protein is CASSPRGRRAYEQYF. Using reference TRBV5-1 and TRBJ2-7 for the parts outside the CDR3, the full variable domain is KAGVTQTPRYLIKTRGQQVTLSCSPISGHRSVSWYQQTPGQGLQFLFEYFSETQRNKGNFPGRFSGRQFSNSRSEMNVSTLELGDSALYLCASSPRGRRAYEQYFGPGTRLTVT.

In this sample, this clone turned up once. The chain combines TRBV12-3 or TRBV12-4 with TRBJ1-1, with D perhaps TRBD1 (5 bases). The length of the CDR3 is 13 residues. The ends were cut back, 3 bases at V and 3 bases at J, with 8 bases in the middle. The chain's CDR3 is CASSFSRDTEAFF. For the CDR3, the DNA is TGTGCCAGCAGTTTTTCCAGGGACACTGAAGCTTTCTTT.

This chain links TRBV18 with TRBJ1-1, with D possibly being TRBD1 (6 bases). Trimming cost V 1 base and J 1 base, with 16 bases left between them. The CDR3 length is 17 residues. The germline V gene has CDR1 KGHSH and CDR2 LQKENI. CDR3 protein: CASSPLGQLSRNTEAFF. CDR3 nucleotide sequence: TGTGCCAGCTCACCACTTGGACAGCTAAGTCGGAACACTGAAGCTTTCTTT.

This chain connects TRBV30 to TRBJ2-2; tentative D call: TRBD1 (7 bases). The CDR3 totals 17 residues. The V gene lost 3 bases and the J gene lost 4 bases, with 21 bases spanning the gap. Germline CDR1 is GTSNPN and CDR2 is SVGIG (reference sequence). The CDR3 here is CAWSPRRGTAGTGELFF. Written as DNA, the CDR3 is TGTGCCTGGAGCCCTCGCAGGGGGACAGCGGGCACCGGGGAGCTGTTTTTT.

V gene TRBV6-5 combines with J gene TRBJ2-7, with D possibly matching TRBD2 (6 bases). This CDR3 contains 15 residues. Trimming shortened V by 0 bases and J by 2 bases, and 11 bases separated the two germline ends. Germline CDR1 is MNHEY and CDR2 is SVGAGI. The CDR3 loop is CASSYSTSLAYEQYF. The DNA for the CDR3 is TGTGCCAGCAGTTACTCGACTAGTTTAGCCTACGAGCAGTACTTC.

J is TRBJ2-3 and V is TRBV28; 9 nucleotides line up with TRBD1. J was trimmed by 2 bases and V by 6 bases; bases with no gene match: 9. Germline values: CDR1 MDHEN, CDR2 SYDVKM. This CDR3 spans 16 amino acids. The DNA for the CDR3 is TGTGCCAGCAGCAAGGGACAGGGTTATTTCACAGATACGCAGTATTTT. Its protein product is CASSKGQGYFTDTQYF.

The V and J genes are TRBV7-6 and TRBJ2-7, with D perhaps matching TRBD1 (5 bases). Looked up from germline, CDR1 is SGHVS and CDR2 is FNYEAQ. The CDR3 runs 15 residues. The V gene lost 2 bases and the J gene lost 6 bases, with 17 bases spanning the gap. DNA of the CDR3: TGTGCCAGCAGCTTAAAGGCCAGGGCCTCCGGCGAGCAGTACTTC. This gives the protein CASSLKARASGEQYF.

The J gene is TRBJ1-1, the V gene TRBV4-1; D gene ambiguous. V gave up 3 bases and J gave up 4 bases, with 9 bases separating them. The CDR3 length is 13 residues. Per the germline V gene, CDR1 is MGHRA and CDR2 is YSYEKL. CDR3 nucleotides: TGCGCCAGCAGCCAGGCGCGGGGCACTGAAGCTTTCTTT. Amino acids: CASSQARGTEAFF.

V usage is TRBV28 and J usage is TRBJ1-1, with D unclear. From germline, CDR1 is MDHEN and CDR2 SYDVKM. This CDR3 region has 16 residues. V was trimmed by 6 bases and J by 1 base, leaving 18 bases between them. The CDR3 is CASRPPRGDTNTEAFF. The CDR3 DNA is TGTGCCAGCAGGCCCCCCCGGGGTGACACGAACACTGAAGCTTTCTTT. The full variable domain, with the rest looked up from reference TRBV28 and TRBJ1-1, is DVKVTQSSRYLVKRTGEKVFLECVQDMDHENMFWYRQDPGLGLRLIYFSYDVKMKEKGDIPEGYSVSREKKERFSLILESASTNQTSMYLCASRPPRGDTNTEAFFGQGTRLTVV.

In this sample, this clone turned up once. J is TRBJ1-1 and V is TRBV28; 7 bases agree with TRBD1. V shed 5 bases, J shed 0 bases, and the junction held 3 bases outside the gene matches. The CDR3 covers 14 residues. Germline assignment: CDR1 MDHEN and CDR2 SYDVKM. DNA for the CDR3: TGTGCCAGCAGTGACAGGGAGTTGAACACTGAAGCTTTCTTT. It codes for CASSDRELNTEAFF.

The CDR3 loop is CASSQDRGGGGNQPQHF. The CDR3 region has the DNA TGCGCCAGCAGCCAAGATCGGGGAGGGGGGGGTAATCAGCCCCAGCATTTT. The chain joins TRBV4-1 to TRBJ1-5; D may be TRBD1 (6 bases). CDR1 is MGHRA and CDR2 is YSYEKL in the germline V gene. The CDR3 is 17 residues long. Between the trimmed V and J ends, which lost 0 bases and 4 bases, there was a span of 16 bases.